The clone carrying this T cell receptor beta chain has more than one count but fewer than ten. Trimming removed 4 bases from V and 1 base from J, with 16 bases in between. The length of the CDR3 is 15 residues. CDR1 is GTSNPN and CDR2 is SVGIG in the germline V gene (reference sequence). These data are taken from a study of T cell changes during pregnancy in multiple sclerosis. Clones were read by immunoSEQ multiplex PCR, and TCRdb kept only the in-frame ones, dropping some. The sample carries around 95,000 clones, 90% to 95% recorded once. The chain uses TRBV30 and TRBJ1-2; D gene uncertain. The sequence derives from a female donor in good health, enrolled as a control in a pregnancy study. The material was peripheral blood, obtained after pregnancy. The CDR3 DNA reads as TGTGCCTGGACCCCCGCAGGATACGGTAACTATGGCTACACCTTC. Protein sequence: CAWTPAGYGNYGYTF.